This record concerns one T cell receptor beta chain sequence. The data were produced by immunoSEQ multiplex PCR, yet TCRdb's version contains in-frame clones alone and is incomplete. Among hundreds of thousands of clones listed, roughly 90% were seen once. The CDR3 is made up of 15 amino acids. V was shortened by 1 base and J by 1 base, with 10 bases between the two germline ends. Looked up from germline, CDR1 is MGHDK and CDR2 is SYGVNS. The record originates from a study of shared T cell receptors in the human thymus. These data were also filed under a second study, of human thymus T cells. As reported in that work: Thymus pieces cut out during corrective heart surgery were the tissue that was used. Thymic and blood repertoires seemed to show skewed V and J gene use.

Sequenced material: thymocytes. This sequence originates from a boy under three years old with a congenital heart defect. The chain couples TRBV25-1 to TRBJ1-1; D might be TRBD1 (5 bases). CDR3 residues: CASSEWKGENTEAFF. The CDR3 DNA reads as TGTGCCAGCAGTGAATGGAAAGGGGAGAACACTGAAGCTTTCTTT.